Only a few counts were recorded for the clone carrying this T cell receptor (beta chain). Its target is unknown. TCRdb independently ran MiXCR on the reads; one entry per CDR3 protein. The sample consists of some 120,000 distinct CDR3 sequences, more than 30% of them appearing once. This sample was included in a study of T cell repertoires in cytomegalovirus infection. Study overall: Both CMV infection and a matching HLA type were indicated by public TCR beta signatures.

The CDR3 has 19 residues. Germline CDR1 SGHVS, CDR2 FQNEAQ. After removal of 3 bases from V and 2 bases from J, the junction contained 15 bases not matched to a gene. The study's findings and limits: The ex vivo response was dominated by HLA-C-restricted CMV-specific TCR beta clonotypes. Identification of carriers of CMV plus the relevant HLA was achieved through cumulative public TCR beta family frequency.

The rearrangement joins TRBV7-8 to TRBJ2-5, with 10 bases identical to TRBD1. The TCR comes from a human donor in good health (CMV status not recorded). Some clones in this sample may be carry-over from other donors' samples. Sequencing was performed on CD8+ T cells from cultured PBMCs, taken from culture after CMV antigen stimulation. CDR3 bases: TGTGCCAGCAGCTTCCCGAGAGTGGGACAGGGGTTAGGTCAAGAGACCCAGTACTTC. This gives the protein CASSFPRVGQGLGQETQYF.